A selection of T cell receptor beta chains follows, all from one sample in a study of identical twins. TCRdb used MiXCR to reprocess the 5' RACE reads, holding one entry per CDR3 protein. The table has 210,000 or so distinct CDR3 sequences, more than 15% seen once. These same data were also listed under a study on T cells expressing NK-cell markers.

The sequencing input was CD8+ T cells sorted from blood. Every receptor here comes from a young woman in good health. CDR3s include the opening cysteine and the closing phenylalanine or tryptophan. D genes are given only for firm matches. Clone size is not always given. Where it is, it says once, few, many or a class for expanded clones.

>TRBV4-1|-|TRBJ2-2|few|16
CASSQGGVGDTGELFF
TGCGCCAGCAGCCAAGGTGGTGTGGGAGACACCGGGGAGCTGTTTTTT
>TRBV7-9|TRBD1|TRBJ1-4|-|13
CASSEGQGEKLFF
TGTGCCAGCAGCGAAGGACAGGGTGAAAAACTGTTTTTT
>TRBV20-1|TRBD2|TRBJ2-1|few|16
CSARWSGGPSYNEQFF
TGCAGTGCTAGATGGTCGGGGGGGCCATCCTACAATGAGCAGTTCTTC
>TRBV30|-|TRBJ2-5|few|11
CARQLQETQYF
TGTGCCCGACAGCTACAAGAGACCCAGTACTTC
>TRBV6-6|-|TRBJ2-7|few|12
CASIGGRFEQYF
TGTGCCAGCATTGGAGGGAGGTTCGAGCAGTACTTC
>TRBV4-1|-|TRBJ2-2|-|13
CASSQETTGELFF
TGCGCCAGCAGCCAAGAAACCACCGGGGAGCTGTTTTTT
>TRBV18|-|TRBJ2-2|-|15
CASSPVGANTGELFF
TGTGCCAGCTCACCAGTCGGCGCGAACACCGGGGAGCTGTTTTTT
>TRBV12-3/TRBV12-4|-|TRBJ2-3|many|10
CASSLDTQYF
TGTGCCAGCAGCTTAGATACGCAGTATTTT
>TRBV20-1|-|TRBJ1-2|many|12
CSALGAGHGYTF
TGCAGTGCTTTGGGGGCGGGCCATGGCTACACCTTC
>TRBV29-1|-|TRBJ1-1|-|15
CSVVGVRGSNTEAFF
TGCAGCGTTGTGGGGGTCCGGGGAAGTAACACTGAAGCTTTCTTT
>TRBV9|TRBD1|TRBJ2-1|few|16
CASSGFRDRGYNEQFF
TGTGCCAGCAGCGGGTTCCGGGACAGGGGCTACAATGAGCAGTTCTTC
>TRBV3-1|-|TRBJ2-2|few|16
CASSSYKGTNTGELFF
TGTGCCAGCAGCAGTTACAAGGGAACGAACACCGGGGAGCTGTTTTTT
>TRBV4-3|-|TRBJ2-1|-|20
CASSPSHGWTTGGTYNEQFF
TGCGCCAGCAGCCCTTCGCATGGTTGGACCACCGGCGGCACCTACAATGAGCAGTTCTTC
>TRBV20-1|-|TRBJ2-2|few|11
CSALNTGELFF
TGCAGTGCCCTGAACACCGGGGAGCTGTTTTTT
>TRBV12-3/TRBV12-4|-|TRBJ2-3|few|16
CASSPLGPEFPDTQYF
TGTGCCAGCAGTCCCCTCGGTCCAGAGTTCCCAGATACGCAGTATTTT
>TRBV5-5|TRBD2|TRBJ2-5|-|15
CASRPAGSGGETQYF
TGTGCCAGCAGACCAGCGGGGAGCGGAGGAGAGACCCAGTACTTC
>TRBV6-5|-|TRBJ1-6|-|15
CASSFGLEDNSPLHF
TGTGCCAGCAGTTTCGGGTTAGAAGATAATTCACCCCTCCACTTT
>TRBV10-2|-|TRBJ2-7|-|12
CASSESNYEQYF
TGCGCCAGCAGTGAGTCGAATTACGAGCAGTACTTC
>TRBV7-9|TRBD2|TRBJ2-1|-|15
CASSSPSGGALEQFF
TGTGCCAGCAGCTCCCCCAGCGGGGGGGCCTTGGAGCAGTTCTTC
>TRBV7-6|-|TRBJ1-5|-|14
CASSLAPSNQPQHF
TGTGCCAGCAGCTTAGCCCCGAGCAATCAGCCCCAGCATTTT
>TRBV20-1|TRBD2|TRBJ2-7|-|14
CSAVTLADAYEQYF
TGCAGTGCTGTAACACTAGCGGACGCCTACGAGCAGTACTTC
>TRBV7-9|-|TRBJ1-1|many|11
CASSPGTEAFF
TGTGCCAGCAGCCCAGGCACTGAAGCTTTCTTT